These T cell receptor beta chains were read from a single sample in a study of beta chain features in type 1 diabetes. The method was immunoSEQ multiplex PCR; TCRdb's version includes in-frame clones alone and lacks a portion of them. The repertoire has fewer than 45,000 clones, approximately 61% of them found once; the top ten carry less than 2%. Source material: Tregs from blood. These receptors were taken from a man under 40 with type 1 diabetes. Some clones in this sample may be carry-over from other donors' samples. Each CDR3 is given with its conserved first and last residue. D genes are given only for firm matches. Clone size is given for some rows only: seen once, a few or many times, or a class if the clone is expanded.

NA,TRBV7-8,TRBJ2-7,NA,TGTGCCAGCAGCTCGTGGAGGGTAGACTACGAGCAGTACTTC,CASSSWRVDYEQYF
NA,TRBV6-6,TRBJ2-2,TRBD2,TGTGCCAGCAGTCCCGGGGGGACGAACACCGGGGAGCTGTTTTTT,CASSPGGTNTGELFF
few,TRBV10-3,TRBJ2-1,NA,TGTGCCATCAGTTCGACGGGGATCTCCTACAATGAGCAGTTCTTC,CAISSTGISYNEQFF
NA,TRBV6-6,TRBJ2-7,TRBD1,TGTGCCAGCAGTAGACAGGGGATGTCCTACGAGCAGTACTTC,CASSRQGMSYEQYF
NA,TRBV7-2,TRBJ2-3,NA,TGTGCCAGCAGCCTAGGGCTTAGCACAGATACGCAGTATTTT,CASSLGLSTDTQYF
NA,TRBV11-2,TRBJ1-6,TRBD1,TGTGCCAGCAGCTCTTGGACAGGGGGTTCCTATAATTCACCCCTCCACTTT,CASSSWTGGSYNSPLHF
NA,TRBV19,TRBJ1-2,TRBD1,TGTGCCAGTAGTCCTGGACAGGGAGGCTATGGCTACACCTTC,CASSPGQGGYGYTF
once,TRBV7-6,TRBJ2-3,NA,TGTGCCAGCAGCCCCGCCGGGACACACATCCTAGGTGGGCAGTATTTT,CASSPAGTHILGGQYF
NA,TRBV5-1,TRBJ2-3,NA,TGCGCCAGCAGCTTGGGACTAGTAGTGGGAGATACGCAGTATTTT,CASSLGLVVGDTQYF
NA,TRBV6-6,TRBJ1-1,TRBD1,TGTGCCAGCAGCGTACGGGACAGAGCTTTCTTT,CASSVRDRAFF
medium-sized,TRBV7-9,TRBJ2-3,TRBD2,TGTGCCAGCAGCTTACGTAGCGGGGGCACAGATACGCAGTATTTT,CASSLRSGGTDTQYF
NA,TRBV30,TRBJ1-1,NA,TGTGCCTGGATAGGTTGGGGGCAAGCTTTCTTT,CAWIGWGQAFF
once,TRBV29-1,TRBJ2-5,TRBD1,TGCAGCGTTGAGCGGACAGGGGGAGAGACCCAGTACTTC,CSVERTGGETQYF
few,TRBV6-5,TRBJ1-2,TRBD1,TGTGCCAGCAGTAGCCCGGGACAGGGGTCTTATGGCTACACCTTC,CASSSPGQGSYGYTF
NA,TRBV19,TRBJ2-7,TRBD2,TGTGCCAGTAGGAAGCGGGGCGACTTCTACGAGCAGTACTTC,CASRKRGDFYEQYF
NA,TRBV7-2,TRBJ2-3,TRBD2,TGTGCCAGCAGCTTATCCGGGACTAGCGGGGCAGATACGCAGTATTTT,CASSLSGTSGADTQYF
NA,TRBV5-1,TRBJ1-2,TRBD1,TGCGCCAGCAGCTTGGAGGGGACAGGGGCTCGTGGCTACACCTTC,CASSLEGTGARGYTF
NA,TRBV4-3,TRBJ2-1,TRBD1,TGCGCCAGCAGCTCCCGACAGGGCCCGAATCATGAGCAGTTCTTC,CASSSRQGPNHEQFF
few,TRBV7-2,TRBJ2-7,NA,TGTGCCAGCAGCTTAGCCGGACTAGGGGGAGAGCAGTACTTC,CASSLAGLGGEQYF
NA,TRBV5-5,TRBJ2-1,TRBD2,TGTGCCAGCAGCCGGGGGGGGTCCGGGTACAATGAGCAGTTCTTC,CASSRGGSGYNEQFF
NA,TRBV29-1,TRBJ1-2,NA,TGCAGCGTCCACAGGACAGATCGGTCTGGCTACACCTTC,CSVHRTDRSGYTF
NA,TRBV6-5,TRBJ1-6,NA,TGTGCCAGCAGTTACGACAGGAGAAATTCACCCCTCCACTTT,CASSYDRRNSPLHF
NA,TRBV7-3,TRBJ2-6,NA,TGTGCCAGCAGTTTAGCACATGGGGCCAACGTCCTGACTTTC,CASSLAHGANVLTF
NA,TRBV30,TRBJ1-6,TRBD1,TGTGCCTGGAGGACAGGGGAATTTTATAATTCACCCCTCCACTTT,CAWRTGEFYNSPLHF
NA,TRBV5-4,TRBJ2-2,NA,TGTGCCAGCAGCCCCGGGGGAACCACCGGGGAGCTGTTTTTT,CASSPGGTTGELFF
NA,TRBV19,TRBJ1-2,NA,TGTGCCAGTAGGGGTCCGGGACACCTCGTCTTCACCTTC,CASRGPGHLVFTF
NA,TRBV16,TRBJ1-1,NA,TGTGCCAGCAGCCAATCATTCGGAGCAACACTCGGAGCTTTCTTT,CASSQSFGATLGAFF
NA,TRBV7-2,TRBJ2-2,TRBD2,TGTGCCAGCAGCGCGACTAGCGGGAGGTCCGGGGAGCTGTTTTTT,CASSATSGRSGELFF
NA,TRBV7-2,TRBJ2-5,TRBD2,TGTGCCAGCAGCTTTACCAGCGGACTAGCGGGGGGGCCGAAGGAGACCCAGTACTTC,CASSFTSGLAGGPKETQYF
NA,TRBV6-1,TRBJ2-3,TRBD2,TGTGCCAGCAGTGATCGGGGGGTTAAAGTCACAGATACGCAGTATTTT,CASSDRGVKVTDTQYF
NA,TRBV10-3,TRBJ2-1,NA,TGTGCCATCAGTGGCAGCGGCTCCTACAATGAGCAGTTCTTC,CAISGSGSYNEQFF
NA,TRBV5-1,TRBJ2-7,NA,TGCGCCAGCAGCCCCGGAGGTGGGTCCTACGAGCAGTACTTC,CASSPGGGSYEQYF
NA,TRBV5-4,TRBJ2-3,TRBD2,TGTGCCAGCAGCCAGGGGACTAGCGATGAGCCAGATACGCAGTATTTT,CASSQGTSDEPDTQYF
NA,TRBV10-2,TRBJ1-3,NA,TGCGCCAGCAGTTCCGAGGGTGGAAACACCATATATTTT,CASSSEGGNTIYF
few,TRBV29-1,TRBJ2-5,TRBD2,TGCAGCGTTGAAAGGATAGCGGGGGGGTCCCGAGAGACCCAGTACTTC,CSVERIAGGSRETQYF
NA,TRBV19,TRBJ2-7,NA,TGTGCCAGTAGTACCCAGGGGGGATTGATCTACGAGCAGTACTTC,CASSTQGGLIYEQYF
NA,TRBV5-1,TRBJ2-2,TRBD2,TGCGCCAGTGCCGGGACTAGCGGCTCGAACACCGGGGAGCTGTTTTTT,CASAGTSGSNTGELFF
few,TRBV5-1,TRBJ2-5,NA,TGCGCCAGCAGCTTGGCCCCAGTCCAAGAGACCCAGTACTTC,CASSLAPVQETQYF
few,TRBV19,TRBJ2-1,NA,TGTGCCAGTAGTATTGCCAGGGGACGGAGCAATGAGCAGTTCTTC,CASSIARGRSNEQFF
NA,TRBV7-2,TRBJ2-3,TRBD2,TGTGCCAGCAGCTTCGGGGGGGCCACAGATACGCAGTATTTT,CASSFGGATDTQYF
NA,TRBV27,TRBJ1-2,TRBD1,TGTGCCAGCAGACAGGGGCGGTATGGCTACACCTTC,CASRQGRYGYTF
NA,TRBV19,TRBJ2-7,NA,TGTGCCAGTAGTATTAGGTGGCAGGGTTACGAGCAGTACTTC,CASSIRWQGYEQYF
NA,TRBV6-5,TRBJ2-7,NA,TGTGCCAGCAGTTCCATACAGGGTAGACAGTACTTC,CASSSIQGRQYF
few,TRBV28,TRBJ1-5,TRBD1,TGTGCCAGCAGTTTGTCGACAGGGGATTGGAGCAATCAGCCCCAGCATTTT,CASSLSTGDWSNQPQHF
NA,TRBV6-5,TRBJ2-5,TRBD2,TGTGCCAGCAGTTACAGCGAGCGGGGGGCAAGAAGAAAGCAGTACTTC,CASSYSERGARRKQYF
few,TRBV6-5,TRBJ2-3,TRBD2,TGTGCCAGCAGCTACGCTAGCGGGGGGGTAACAGATACGCAGTATTTT,CASSYASGGVTDTQYF
few,TRBV27,TRBJ2-7,TRBD1,TGTGCCAGCAGTTTATCGCGGGACAGGTACGAGCAGTACTTC,CASSLSRDRYEQYF
NA,TRBV28,TRBJ2-1,TRBD1,TGTGCCAGCAGTCTCCCAGGGGACAGTGACAATGAGCAGTTCTTC,CASSLPGDSDNEQFF
NA,TRBV11-2,TRBJ2-7,NA,TGTGCCAGCAGCTCCAGCGGGCTCCCAGAGCAGTACTTC,CASSSSGLPEQYF